This TCR beta chain appears in the sequencing data of a study of CD8 T cells in Susac syndrome. The authors reverse transcribed roughly 0.5 to 1 ug RNA with random hexamers. TCRdb reprocessed the immunoSEQ multiplex PCR reads with MiXCR, giving one entry per CDR3 protein. The table includes approximately 160,000 distinct CDR3 sequences, about 96% detected once. In Susac syndrome patients, recently defined diagnostic criteria for definite or probable disease were met. Sequencing input: CD4+ T cells from PBMCs. The sequence was collected from a human donor with Susac syndrome.

The CDR3, as DNA: TGTGCCAGCAGCGAGGGGATGAACACTGAAGCTTTCTTT. This encodes CASSEGMNTEAFF. The chain recombines TRBV7-3 with TRBJ1-1; D is possibly TRBD1 (5 bases). V lost 5 bases and J lost 0, with 7 bases in between. Germline V CDR1 and CDR2: SGHTA, FQGTGA. CDR3 length: 13 amino acids. The full variable domain, completed using reference TRBV7-3 and TRBJ1-1, is GAGVSQTPSNKVTEKGKYVELRCDPISGHTALYWYRQSLGQGPEFLIYFQGTGAADDSGLPNDRFFAVRPEGSVSTLKIQRTERGDSAVYLCASSEGMNTEAFFGQGTRLTVV.